The sequence of this T cell receptor beta chain was determined in a study of blood T cell repertoires in COVID-19. Study-level background: The origin of the acute and convalescent COVID-19 samples was the United States, Italy and Spain. PBMCs, B-cell-depleted T cells, or T cells were the source of the cDNA or gDNA that made up the material.

Under the authors' procedure: By means of reference gene primer amplification, nucleated cell counts were estimated. The repertoire was sequenced with immunoSEQ multiplex PCR; TCRdb's copy has only in-frame clones and lacks some. The D gene and trimming were derived from the DNA, and the V and J assignments and clone size from that table. This sample has 150,000 or so clones, with about 91% found just once. This CDR3 comprises 16 residues. Germline trimming cut 5 bases from V and 3 bases from J; bases unmatched to any gene: 8. Germline CDR1 and CDR2: GTSNPN and SVGIG (reference sequence). The chain employs TRBV30 and TRBJ2-1; 12 nucleotides agree with TRBD2. Sequencing was carried out using peripheral blood. The sequence came from a woman between 50 and 59 years old with acute or convalescent COVID-19. DNA of the CDR3: TGTGCCTGGGAAGGACTAGCGGGGCCTAACTACAATGAGCAGTTCTTC. Its translation: CAWEGLAGPNYNEQFF.